These 8 T cell receptor beta chains were all obtained from the same sample, sequenced in a study of blood T cell repertoires in COVID-19. Sequencing was performed with immunoSEQ multiplex PCR; in TCRdb, only in-frame clones are kept and a portion is missing. The repertoire consists of around 93,000 clones, with over 70% occurring once and the leading ten covering 4.1%. The sequencing input was peripheral blood. The receptors were sampled from a man aged 60 to 69 with acute or convalescent COVID-19.

The J gene is TRBJ2-1, the V gene TRBV6-5; maybe TRBD2 (6 bases). The CDR3 has 14 residues. The germline V gene has CDR1 MNHEY and CDR2 SVGAGI. The V gene lost 8 bases and the J gene lost 2 bases, with 13 bases spanning the gap. CDR3 in amino acids: CASLRGSTYNEQFF. The CDR3 bases are TGTGCCAGCCTCCGGGGGTCTACCTACAATGAGCAGTTCTTC.

V usage is TRBV19 and J usage is TRBJ2-3, with 10 bases that match TRBD2. V dropped 2 bases and J dropped 1; count of bases not matched to a gene: 9. Germline V gene lookup returns CDR1 LNHDA and CDR2 SQIVND (reference sequence). The CDR3 runs 18 residues. CDR3 DNA sequence: TGTGCCAGTAGTATATCCCCCCCAACTAGCGGGGGCACAGATACGCAGTATTTT. Protein: CASSISPPTSGGTDTQYF.

The V and J genes are TRBV6-5 and TRBJ2-7; D might be TRBD2 (6 bases). This CDR3 is 13 amino acids long. Germline V gives CDR1 MNHEY, CDR2 SVGAGI. The V end was cut by 6 bases, the J end by 2 bases, with 11 bases between. CDR3 sequence reads: CASRGTLPYEQYF. In nucleotides, the CDR3 is TGTGCCAGCAGGGGGACTTTACCCTACGAGCAGTACTTC.

The chain couples TRBV5-1 to TRBJ2-5; 10 bases align to TRBD1. V was pared by 3 bases and J by 2 bases, with 4 bases of the junction left unmatched. CDR1 is SGHRS, CDR2 YFSETQ, per germline. CDR3 size: 15 residues. The CDR3 DNA reads as TGCGCCAGCAGCTCAGGACAGGGGGAACAAGAGACCCAGTACTTC. Residues: CASSSGQGEQETQYF.

This clone came up a few times. This chain joins TRBV15 and TRBJ2-7, with D unresolved. The germline gives CDR1 LNHNV, CDR2 YYDKDF (reference sequence). CDR3 length equals 14 residues. The ends were cut back, 0 bases at V and 4 bases at J, with 10 bases in the middle. The CDR3 sequence: CATSRDAFGYEQYV. The DNA for the CDR3 is TGTGCCACCAGCAGAGATGCGTTCGGGTACGAGCAGTACGTC.

This chain links TRBV5-8 with TRBJ1-2; D gene unclear. Germline V gene data show CDR1 as SGHTS and CDR2 as YDEGEE. The V end lost 2 bases, the J end lost 1 base, and 12 bases lay between the germline ends. The CDR3 loop spans 15 amino acids. The chain's CDR3 is CASSFGSNLNYGYTF. The DNA of the CDR3 is TGTGCCAGCAGCTTTGGGAGCAACCTTAACTATGGCTACACCTTC.

This clone was observed a few times. The V gene is TRBV11-3, the J gene TRBJ2-1, with 9 bases that match TRBD2. From germline, CDR1 is SGHNT and CDR2 YENEEA. The CDR3 is 14 amino acids. The trim removed 5 bases at V and 8 bases at J, leaving 7 bases unmatched. CDR3 loop: CASSLSGSIHEQFF. CDR3 sequence (DNA): TGTGCCAGCAGCCTTAGCGGGAGTATCCATGAGCAGTTCTTC.

The J gene is TRBJ2-3, the V gene TRBV9; 9 bases agree with TRBD2. The CDR3 is 15 amino acids. J was trimmed by 0 bases and V by 6 bases; bases with no gene match: 5. CDR1 SGDLS and CDR2 YYNGEE come from the germline V gene. The chain's CDR3 is CASTLAGVSTDTQYF. DNA of the CDR3: TGTGCCAGCACATTAGCGGGGGTGAGCACAGATACGCAGTATTTT.